A selection of T cell receptor beta chains follows, all from one sample in a study of blood T cells in healthy people across ages. TCRdb passed the 5' RACE reads through MiXCR, listing each CDR3 protein once. The profile shows roughly 1.5 million distinct CDR3 sequences, approximately 43% of them singletons. Sequences were obtained from blood. All receptors come from a woman aged 18-29 years in good health. Both conserved end residues are part of each CDR3. Fields, in order: J gene, D gene, V gene, CDR3 protein. A D gene is named only where the DNA matches it firmly.

TRBJ1-2	TRBD1	TRBV25-1	CASSERDRGYGYTF
TRBJ2-5	TRBD2	TRBV20-1	CSARAPWSGGQETQYF
TRBJ1-5	NA	TRBV6-2/TRBV6-3	CASSRQQYSNQPQHF
NA	NA	TRBV5-1	CASRGGSTYEQYF
TRBJ2-1	NA	TRBV7-2	CASSLPGKFRHEQFF
TRBJ2-6	TRBD1	TRBV5-1	CASSFVPGGTGANVLTF
TRBJ2-7	TRBD1	TRBV29-1	CSVDRGTEQYF
TRBJ2-4	NA	TRBV20-1	CSALPARGVAKNIQYF
TRBJ2-7	NA	TRBV29-1	CSFEDRYEQYF
TRBJ1-1	NA	TRBV10-3	CAISESLNTEAFF
TRBJ2-5	NA	TRBV9	CASSVIGDQETQYF
TRBJ2-3	NA	TRBV7-2	CASSYYVSTDTQYF
TRBJ1-4	TRBD1	TRBV6-2/TRBV6-3	CASHGSGTVNEKLFF
TRBJ2-1	TRBD2	TRBV28	CASTWTRPSHEQFF
TRBJ2-3	TRBD2	TRBV29-1	CSVLTSGMRTDTQYF
TRBJ1-5	NA	TRBV7-9	CASSRGLVGDAQPQHF
TRBJ2-5	NA	TRBV7-2	CASSLVGFETQYF
TRBJ1-2	NA	TRBV7-2	CASSLLDSSTGGYTF
TRBJ1-2	NA	TRBV12-3/TRBV12-4	CASSLGHSYGYTF
TRBJ2-3	TRBD1	TRBV7-2	CASSSGQATWDTQYF
TRBJ1-1	NA	TRBV29-1	CSVETGKLTEAFF
TRBJ2-7	NA	TRBV5-1	CASSLVWGAPEEQYF